The 30 T cell receptor beta chains listed next were all sequenced from one sample in a study of blood T cells in healthy people across ages. A J-beta primer mix and a sample-barcoded 5' primer were used in a second PCR of roughly 6 to 12 cycles. Each CDR3 protein is one row after TCRdb ran MiXCR on the 5' RACE reads. Of 540,000 or so distinct CDR3 sequences in the sample, 27% were seen once. Specimen: blood. Source of these receptors: a woman between 65 and 79 years old in good health.

Only a few counts were recorded for this clonotype. The J gene is TRBJ2-5, the V gene TRBV2; TRBD2 agrees at 8 bases. With V trimmed by 6 bases and J by 2 bases, 5 bases remained unmatched. This CDR3 has 14 amino acids. CDR1 and CDR2 (germline): SNHLY, FYNNEI. CDR3 DNA sequence: TGTGCCAGCAGAGTACTAGCGGTACAAGAGACCCAGTACTTC. This codes for CASRVLAVQETQYF.

The J gene is TRBJ1-2, the V gene TRBV24-1; TRBD1 might be the D (6 bases). CDR3 length: 14 residues. Germline loops: CDR1 KGHDR, CDR2 SFDVKD. V was trimmed by 4 bases and J by 5 bases, leaving 13 bases between them. The CDR3 sequence: CATSEGGFEYGYTF. The CDR3 DNA sequence: TGTGCCACCAGTGAAGGGGGATTTGAGTATGGCTACACCTTC.

V gene TRBV6-1 combines with J gene TRBJ1-3, with D uncertain. Per germline, CDR1 MNHNS and CDR2 SASEGT. V lost 1 base to trimming and J lost 3 bases, with 7 bases between them. The CDR3 has 14 amino acids. CDR3 in amino acids: CASSEGGIGNTIYF. CDR3 in DNA: TGTGCCAGCAGTGAAGGCGGGATTGGAAACACCATATATTTT.

This clonotype was recorded a few times. This chain links TRBV3-1 with TRBJ2-1, with D possibly matching TRBD2 (6 bases). With 4 bases removed from V and 7 bases from J, the gap between germline ends came to 11 bases. The length of the CDR3 is 13 residues. Germline V gene lookup returns CDR1 LGHDT and CDR2 YNNKEL (reference sequence). CDR3 coding DNA: TGTGCCAGCAGCCGAGTGGACTATAATGAGCAGTTCTTC. It translates to CASSRVDYNEQFF.

The DNA of the CDR3 is TGTGCCAGCACCAAGGGGGCGGACTATGGCTACACCTTC. Amino acid sequence: CASTKGADYGYTF. The chain uses TRBV6-5 and TRBJ1-2; 7 positions agree with TRBD1. Trimming took 7 bases from V and 3 from J; bases not matched to a gene: 5. Per the germline V gene, CDR1 is MNHEY and CDR2 is SVGAGI. This CDR3 comprises 13 residues.

The rearrangement uses TRBV7-2 and TRBJ2-3, with TRBD2 identical over 8 bases. Germline assignment: CDR1 SGHTA and CDR2 FQGNSA. After removal of 3 bases from V and 11 bases from J, the junction contained 10 bases not matched to a gene. CDR3 size: 14 residues. Written as DNA, the CDR3 is TGTGCCAGCAGCTTCCCCCGGGAGGGGATGGGGCAGTATTTT. Amino acids: CASSFPREGMGQYF. The variable domain in full, with the rest retrieved from reference TRBV7-2 and TRBJ2-3, is GAGVSQSPSNKVTEKGKDVELRCDPISGHTALYWYRQSLGQGLEFLIYFQGNSAPDKSGLPSDRFSAERTGGSVSTLTIQRTQQEDSAVYLCASSFPREGMGQYFGPGTRLTVL.

In this sample, this clonotype turned up a few times. V usage is TRBV20-1 and J usage is TRBJ2-5, with 7 nucleotides matching TRBD2. The V segment lost 4 bases and the J segment 2 bases; nucleotides outside the gene matches: 4. The CDR3 covers 13 residues. Per the germline V gene, CDR1 is DFQATT and CDR2 is SNEGSKA (reference sequence). As DNA, the CDR3 is TGCAGTGCTACAGAGGGAGGGCAAGAGACCCAGTACTTC. It specifies CSATEGGQETQYF.

This clonotype was found a few times. V gene TRBV30 combines with J gene TRBJ2-1; D is possibly TRBD2 (5 bases). The length of the CDR3 is 15 residues. CDR1 and CDR2 from the germline V gene are GTSNPN and SVGIG (reference sequence). V shed 0 bases and J shed 0 bases, with 9 bases lying between them. The CDR3 DNA reads TGTGCCTGGAGTGTACAGAGCGGCTCCTACAATGAGCAGTTCTTC. Translation: CAWSVQSGSYNEQFF.

The CDR3 spells CASSQDPAGAYNEQFF. The DNA of the CDR3 is TGTGCCAGCAGCCAAGATCCAGCGGGCGCGTATAATGAGCAGTTCTTC. V usage is TRBV4-2 and J usage is TRBJ2-1, with D perhaps TRBD2 (6 bases). Looked up from germline, CDR1 is LGHNA and CDR2 is YNFKEQ. This CDR3 contains 16 residues. V lost 0 bases to trimming and J lost 7 bases, with 16 bases between them.

This clonotype has a handful of counts. The chain recombines TRBV5-1 with TRBJ1-2; D is uncertain. From germline, CDR1 is SGHRS and CDR2 YFSETQ. The CDR3 totals 15 residues. V was pared by 0 bases and J by 2 bases, with 11 bases between. In DNA, the CDR3 is TGCGCCAGCAGCTTGGATACAGCAGTAAACTATGGCTACACCTTC. Translated: CASSLDTAVNYGYTF.

This clonotype was observed a handful of times. Mismatch with germline at one junction end may stem from a read error. The V call is TRBV12-3 or TRBV12-4, the J call TRBJ2-4; D tentatively fits TRBD1 or TRBD2 (5 bases each). This CDR3 has 11 residues. The CDR3 coding sequence is TGTGCCAGCAGCTTCGGGGCCCAGGTCACCTTC. Translation gives CASSFGAQVTF.

The J gene is TRBJ1-1, the V gene TRBV12-3 or TRBV12-4; D gene uncertain. V gave up 5 bases and J gave up 7 bases, with 20 bases separating them. This CDR3 comprises 15 residues. CDR3 sequence: CASSPHRGGGNEAFF. CDR3 DNA sequence: TGTGCCAGCAGTCCGCACCGGGGTGGAGGGAATGAAGCTTTCTTT.

Regarding this clonotype: One end of the junction does not line up with germline, which may come from a read error. DNA for the CDR3: TGTGCCAGCAGTTTAGAGGCAGAAGATACGCAGTATTTT. Its translation is CASSLEAEDTQYF. The chain recombines TRBV7-2 with TRBJ2-3; D unresolved. Germline CDR1 reads SGHTA; CDR2 reads FQGNSA. This CDR3 contains 13 residues.

This clonotype appeared a few times. This sequence joins TRBV7-2 and TRBJ1-4; no definite D call. The CDR3 sequence is 16 residues long. Trimming stripped 1 base from V and 7 bases from J, with 16 bases between. The germline CDR1 and CDR2 sequences are SGHTA and FQGNSA. CDR3: CASSLEGHLSSEKLFF. As DNA, the CDR3 is TGTGCCAGCAGCTTAGAAGGGCACCTAAGCAGTGAAAAACTGTTTTTT.

This chain joins TRBV20-1 and TRBJ2-5, with D tentatively TRBD2 (5 bases). The length of the CDR3 is 14 residues. Between the trimmed V and J ends, which lost 1 base and 0 bases, there was a span of 9 bases. CDR1 is DFQATT, CDR2 SNEGSKA, per germline (reference sequence). This chain's CDR3 is CSARGTPYQETQYF. CDR3 bases: TGCAGTGCTAGAGGGACTCCCTACCAAGAGACCCAGTACTTC.

J is TRBJ1-1 and V is TRBV15; TRBD1 is a possible D gene (5 bases). V gave up 6 bases and J gave up 1 base, with 9 bases separating them. Germline lookup yields CDR1 LNHNV and CDR2 YYDKDF (reference sequence). The CDR3 has 13 amino acids. In DNA form, the CDR3 reads TGTGCCACCAGTCTGGGGGAGAACACTGAAGCTTTCTTT. It encodes CATSLGENTEAFF.

The CDR3 here is CASSLSPSGGTDTQYF. CDR3 sequence (DNA): TGTGCCAGCAGCTTATCCCCCAGCGGGGGCACAGATACGCAGTATTTT. The chain couples TRBV7-9 to TRBJ2-3; 7 nucleotides match TRBD2. Per germline, CDR1 SEHNR and CDR2 FQNEAQ (reference sequence). J was trimmed by 1 base and V by 2 bases; bases with no gene match: 6. This CDR3 is 16 amino acids long.

This clonotype was recorded a few times. The rearrangement links TRBV7-2 to TRBJ2-2, with D uncertain. V was shortened by 5 bases and J by 6 bases, with 13 bases between the two germline ends. CDR3 size: 14 residues. Per germline, CDR1 SGHTA and CDR2 FQGNSA. CDR3 in amino acids: CASSPPRVPGELFF. The CDR3 coding sequence is TGTGCCAGCAGCCCGCCCCGGGTCCCCGGGGAGCTGTTTTTT.

The chain uses TRBV3-1 and TRBJ2-7, with 8 bases fitting TRBD1. The CDR3 loop spans 13 amino acids. Per the germline V gene, CDR1 is LGHDT and CDR2 is YNNKEL (reference sequence). V lost 2 bases, J lost 9 bases, and 6 bases stayed unmatched. The CDR3 sequence is CASSQYQGAAQYF. Here the CDR3 DNA reads TGTGCCAGCAGCCAATATCAGGGGGCGGCGCAGTACTTC.

J is TRBJ1-1 and V is TRBV7-2; D is uncertain. The germline V gene encodes CDR1 SGHTA and CDR2 FQGNSA. The CDR3 has 14 amino acids. The ends were cut back, 1 base at V and 1 base at J, with 7 bases in the middle. CDR3 in DNA: TGTGCCAGCAGCTTAGTTTGGAAGAACACTGAAGCTTTCTTT. Amino acid sequence: CASSLVWKNTEAFF.

This clonotype was seen only once. The chain employs TRBV5-4 and TRBJ1-1; no clear D gene. V lost 4 bases to trimming and J lost 1 base, with 14 bases between them. The CDR3 totals 15 residues. From germline, CDR1 is SGHNT and CDR2 YYREEE (reference sequence). CDR3 nucleotide sequence: TGTGCCAGCAGCCCCCAAACGGTCGAGAACACTGAAGCTTTCTTT. This sequence encodes CASSPQTVENTEAFF.

The chain combines TRBV7-2 with TRBJ1-5, with 7 positions matching TRBD1. Germline CDR1 SGHTA, CDR2 FQGNSA. The CDR3 length is 17 residues. Unmatched junction bases numbered 12, after V lost 5 bases and J lost 2 bases. The CDR3 nucleotides are TGTGCCAGCAGCCCCTGGGAGCGGCAGGGGGGCAATCAGCCCCAGCATTTT. This translates into CASSPWERQGGNQPQHF.

J is TRBJ2-3 and V is TRBV11-2, with a tentative D call TRBD2 (6 bases). V lost 1 base to trimming and J lost 8 bases, with 19 bases between them. The CDR3 is 16 residues long. Germline CDR1 and CDR2: SGHAT and FQNNGV. CDR3 in amino acids: CASSLGGSGRSGTQYF. CDR3 bases: TGTGCCAGCAGCTTAGGGGGTAGCGGTAGGAGTGGTACGCAGTATTTT.

The chain recombines TRBV20-1 with TRBJ2-3, with D perhaps TRBD2 (6 bases). The CDR3 loop spans 15 amino acids. V lost 3 bases to trimming and J lost 2 bases, with 15 bases between them. The germline V gene encodes CDR1 DFQATT and CDR2 SNEGSKA (reference sequence). CDR3 loop: CSASSLGTYTDTQYF. CDR3 bases: TGCAGTGCTAGTTCCTTGGGGACTTACACAGATACGCAGTATTTT.

J is TRBJ1-3 and V is TRBV4-2; D call uncertain. Trimming took off 4 bases at V and 2 bases at J, with 6 bases between the two ends. Germline assignment: CDR1 LGHNA and CDR2 YNFKEQ. This CDR3 comprises 13 residues. The CDR3 region is CASSPRTGNTIYF. As DNA, the CDR3 is TGTGCCAGCAGCCCACGAACTGGAAACACCATATATTTT.

This clonotype came up a few times. One end of the junction is discordant with germline, which a read error may explain. V usage is TRBV10-3 and J usage is TRBJ2-6, with TRBD1 matching over 10 bases. Germline CDR1 reads ENHRY; CDR2 reads SYGVKD. The CDR3 sequence is 19 residues long. CDR3 nucleotide sequence: TGTGCCATCAGTGAGCTTGGGACAGGGGAGGGCTCTGGGGCCAACGTCCTGGCTTTC. Translated: CAISELGTGEGSGANVLAF.

This chain connects TRBV6-5 to TRBJ2-5, with a possible D match to TRBD2 (6 bases). The CDR3 is made up of 15 amino acids. Trimming removed 2 bases at V and 5 bases at J, with 15 bases between. Germline assignment: CDR1 MNHEY and CDR2 SVGAGI. CDR3 region: CASSYGRTKGETQYF. The CDR3, as DNA: TGTGCCAGCAGTTACGGGAGGACAAAAGGGGAGACCCAGTACTTC.

This clonotype was seen more than once but under ten times. The junction shows a germline mismatch at one end, possibly a read error. J is TRBJ2-1 and V is TRBV5-6, with 14 bases matching TRBD2. The CDR3 length is 19 residues. The germline V gene encodes CDR1 SGHDT and CDR2 YYEEEE. As DNA, the CDR3 is TGTACCAGCAGCTTGTCCGGGACTAGCGGGGGTCCATCCTACAATGAGCAGTTCTTC. Protein: CTSSLSGTSGGPSYNEQFF.

V is TRBV13 and J is TRBJ2-7; 8 bases align to TRBD1. After removal of 0 bases from V and 3 bases from J, the junction contained 7 bases not matched to a gene. CDR1 and CDR2 from the germline V gene are PRHDT and FYEKMQ (reference sequence). There are 16 residues in the CDR3. CDR3 bases: TGTGCCAGCAGCTTAGGGACCGGGACAGGAGACTACGAGCAGTACTTC. Translating gives CASSLGTGTGDYEQYF.

This chain joins TRBV6-1 and TRBJ1-6, with 9 bases identical to TRBD1. V lost 2 bases and J lost 8; bases outside the gene matches: 10. This CDR3 has 17 residues. CDR1 and CDR2 from the germline V gene are MNHNS and SASEGT. The DNA of the CDR3 is TGTGCCAGCAGTGAACAGCGGGGGGGACAGGGCCATTCACCCCTCCACTTT. Protein: CASSEQRGGQGHSPLHF.